Listed below are T cell receptor beta chains from one sample, sequenced in a study of PD-1 blockade in classical Hodgkin lymphoma. Clones were read by immunoSEQ multiplex PCR, and TCRdb kept only the in-frame ones, dropping some. The data contain 49,000 or so clones, roughly 80% of them singletons. This specimen was peripheral blood mononuclear cells (PBMCs), taken before the second cycle of nivolumab. These receptor sequences come from a human donor with classical Hodgkin lymphoma. CDR3s leave out the opening cysteine and the closing phenylalanine or tryptophan. The D gene is left open where the match is weak.

TRBD1	TRBV29-1	TRBJ2-1	SVADRGQF
.	TRBV19	TRBJ1-2	ASSIGGFAGRYGYT
.	TRBV30	TRBJ2-5	AWSVSTVETQY
.	TRBV19	TRBJ2-3	ASSSQIGAGGTDTQY
.	TRBV27	TRBJ1-1	ASSSFPPGFEAF
.	TRBV27	TRBJ2-2	ASSPQGYGAGELF
TRBD1	TRBV18	TRBJ2-2	ASSPWGQGPTGELF
TRBD2	TRBV6-1	TRBJ2-1	ASLPGLAILNEQF
.	TRBV10-3	TRBJ1-2	AISEAGGNYGYT
.	TRBV6-5	TRBJ2-7	ASSYGGNSYEQY
.	TRBV6-4	TRBJ1-1	ASSSPPSSLNTEAF
.	TRBV19	TRBJ2-3	ASSTLTSTDTQY
TRBD2	TRBV7-7	TRBJ2-5	ASSSSPAGGHETQY